The rows below give T cell receptor beta chains drawn from one sample of a study of cytomegalovirus exposure and HLA in healthy donors. Sequencing was performed with immunoSEQ multiplex PCR; in TCRdb, only in-frame clones are kept and a portion is missing. The sample carries under 350,000 clones, 65% to 90% recorded once. The sequencing input was PBMCs. Receptors originate from a woman younger than 30 in good health and CMV-seronegative. Both conserved end residues are part of each CDR3. A D gene is named only where the DNA matches it firmly. Rows give clone size only sometimes, using once, few, many, or a class for an expanded clone.

d_call | j_call | v_call | clone_size | cdr3_aa | cdr3_nt
TRBD1 | TRBJ1-3 | TRBV4-1 | NA | CASSQLQGAGNTIYF | TGCGCCAGCAGCCAACTACAGGGGGCTGGAAACACCATATATTTT
NA | TRBJ1-1 | TRBV28 | NA | CASREVASAEAFF | TGTGCCAGCAGAGAGGTGGCATCGGCTGAAGCTTTCTTT
TRBD1 | TRBJ1-2 | TRBV2 | NA | CASSEWDRDGYTF | TGTGCCAGCAGTGAGTGGGACAGGGACGGCTACACCTTC
NA | TRBJ2-1 | TRBV30 | NA | CAWSVHDYEQFF | TGTGCCTGGAGTGTACACGATTATGAGCAGTTCTTC
NA | TRBJ1-6 | TRBV27 | NA | CASSLSRGSPLHF | TGTGCCAGCAGTTTATCTAGGGGTTCACCCCTCCACTTT
NA | TRBJ2-1 | TRBV6-5 | NA | CASSYGTHNEQFF | TGTGCCAGCAGTTACGGGACTCACAATGAGCAGTTCTTC
NA | TRBJ2-3 | TRBV6-1 | NA | CASSEAGEADTQYF | TGTGCCAGCAGTGAGGCAGGGGAAGCAGATACGCAGTATTTT
TRBD1 | TRBJ1-2 | TRBV6-4 | NA | CASRDPGQPRPCYGYTF | TGTGCCAGCAGGGACCCGGGACAGCCGAGACCGTGCTATGGCTACACCTTC
NA | TRBJ2-5 | TRBV25-1 | once | CASSGGAAGGETQYF | TGTGCCAGCAGTGGAGGGGCCGCAGGGGGGGAGACCCAGTACTTC
NA | TRBJ2-2 | TRBV30 | NA | CAWIPPSMRANTGELFF | TGTGCCTGGATTCCCCCCAGTATGCGGGCGAACACCGGGGAGCTGTTTTTT
TRBD1 | TRBJ1-1 | TRBV6-4 | NA | CASSDRWTGGTEAFF | TGTGCCAGCAGTGATAGGTGGACAGGGGGCACTGAAGCTTTCTTT
NA | TRBJ2-1 | TRBV6-5 | NA | CASTIRGFGEQFF | TGTGCCAGCACCATACGGGGGTTTGGGGAGCAGTTCTTC
NA | TRBJ1-5 | TRBV7-8 | few | CASSFWAPSNQPQHF | TGTGCCAGCAGCTTTTGGGCCCCTAGCAATCAGCCCCAGCATTTT
TRBD2 | TRBJ2-7 | TRBV6-1 | NA | CASSGDGTKVGPTYEQYF | TGTGCCAGCAGTGGGGACGGGACTAAAGTGGGACCGACCTACGAGCAGTACTTC
TRBD1 | TRBJ2-6 | TRBV11-2 | NA | CASSPRTGHSSGANVLTF | TGTGCCAGCAGCCCCCGGACAGGGCATTCCTCTGGGGCCAACGTCCTGACTTTC
TRBD1 | TRBJ1-4 | TRBV28 | NA | CASRTDRGSTLDEKLFF | TGTGCCAGCAGAACAGACAGGGGTAGTACACTCGACGAAAAACTGTTTTTT
NA | TRBJ2-7 | TRBV6-5 | NA | CASSLTGSLGYEQYF | TGTGCCAGCAGTTTGACAGGCTCCTTAGGGTACGAGCAGTACTTC
NA | TRBJ1-6 | TRBV29-1 | NA | CSVEGVNRSLHF | TGCAGCGTTGAAGGAGTTAATCGATCCCTCCACTTT
TRBD1 | TRBJ1-4 | TRBV7-9 | once | CASSLADRGLGEKLFF | TGTGCCAGCAGCTTGGCGGACAGGGGCCTAGGTGAAAAACTGTTTTTT
NA | TRBJ1-2 | TRBV27 | NA | CASSSRVKSMDGYTF | TGTGCCAGCAGTTCCAGGGTAAAGAGTATGGATGGCTACACCTTC
NA | TRBJ1-2 | TRBV29-1 | NA | CSVEFQYNYGYTF | TGCAGCGTTGAATTCCAGTATAACTATGGCTACACCTTC
NA | TRBJ1-2 | TRBV6-5 | NA | CASSYNGYYGYTF | TGTGCCAGCAGTTACAACGGGTACTATGGCTACACCTTC
TRBD1 | TRBJ2-5 | TRBV5-4 | NA | CASSLWDSKGTQYF | TGTGCCAGCAGCCTATGGGACAGCAAGGGGACCCAGTACTTC
NA | TRBJ2-7 | TRBV28 | NA | CASSSGGREQYF | TGTGCCAGCAGTTCCGGGGGTCGGGAGCAGTACTTC
NA | TRBJ2-1 | TRBV9 | few | CASSGPRQSYNEQFF | TGTGCCAGCAGCGGTCCCCGACAATCCTACAATGAGCAGTTCTTC
NA | TRBJ2-5 | TRBV27 | NA | CASSRQGQETQYF | TGTGCCAGCAGTCGGCAGGGCCAAGAGACCCAGTACTTC
TRBD2 | TRBJ2-1 | TRBV5-1 | NA | CATAASGRNEQFF | TGCGCCACCGCGGCTAGCGGGAGAAATGAGCAGTTCTTC
TRBD1 | TRBJ1-1 | TRBV27 | NA | CASSSNRGGTEAFF | TGTGCCAGCAGCTCAAACAGGGGGGGGACTGAAGCTTTCTTT
TRBD1 | TRBJ1-2 | TRBV30 | NA | CAWRVGQGAYGYTF | TGTGCCTGGAGGGTGGGACAGGGGGCCTATGGCTACACCTTC